This TCR beta chain appears in the sequencing data of a study of PD-L1 blockade in urothelial cancer. About the research overall: Beginning around 2014, patients received atezolizumab, given as 1,200 mg intravenously every 3 weeks.

Germline-derived CDR1 and CDR2 are MNHNY and SVGAGI (reference sequence). The V end was cut by 4 bases, the J end by 5 bases, with 9 bases between. The CDR3 covers 12 residues. The assay was immunoSEQ multiplex PCR, and TCRdb's table has in-frame clones only and misses some. The repertoire has around 70,000 clones, approximately 80% of them found once; the top ten carry about 4.7%. The V call is TRBV6-6, the J call TRBJ2-7; TRBD2 might be the D (5 bases). The source of this sequence is a man between 65 and 85 years old with urothelial cancer. Sequenced material: PBMCs, taken around atezolizumab (anti-PD-L1) treatment. The CDR3 sequence: CASSFPGNEQYF. Written as DNA, the CDR3 is TGTGCCAGCAGTTTCCCGGGAAACGAGCAGTACTTC.